These 5 T cell receptor beta chains share one sample of origin, sequenced in a study of tumor-infiltrating T cells and Merkel cell polyomavirus. The wider study: CD8+ T cells recognized the Merkel cell polyomavirus KLL epitope.

Robust Merkel cell polyomavirus Large T antigen positivity by immunohistochemistry was seen in all patients' tumors. Measured with immunoSEQ multiplex PCR; TCRdb has only the in-frame clones, and not every one. The sample lists 20,000 to 30,000 clones, nearly 90% occurring once. Sequencing used lymph node tissue. The receptors come from a man in his fifties or sixties with Merkel cell carcinoma.

Written as DNA, the CDR3 is TGCGCCAGCAGTGAGTCGAGTCAGGGGATTAATCAGCCCCAGCATTTT. Residues: CASSESSQGINQPQHF. The chain links TRBV10-2 to TRBJ1-5; possibly TRBD1 for D (6 bases). Germline loops: CDR1 WSHSY, CDR2 SAAADI. This CDR3 is 16 amino acids long. Deletions cut 0 bases from V and 4 bases from J, with 13 bases between.

This clone was seen more than once but under ten times. The rearrangement uses TRBV18 and TRBJ1-2; possible D gene TRBD1, 6 bases. Trimming removed 2 bases from V and 4 bases from J, with 14 bases in between. The V gene's germline CDR1 is KGHSH and CDR2 LQKENI. The CDR3 runs to 15 residues. The CDR3 loop is CASSPDGQTAYGYTF. As DNA, the CDR3 is TGTGCCAGCTCACCAGATGGACAGACCGCCTATGGCTACACCTTC.

This chain uses TRBV28 with TRBJ2-7; 7 bases are shared with TRBD1. The CDR3 sequence is 16 residues long. Germline V gives CDR1 MDHEN, CDR2 SYDVKM. After removal of 6 bases from V and 0 bases from J, the junction contained 11 bases not matched to a gene. The CDR3 DNA reads as TGTGCCAGCAGCCGACCCGACAGGGTCGGCTCCTACGAGCAGTACTTC. Protein sequence: CASSRPDRVGSYEQYF.

The chain couples TRBV7-9 to TRBJ1-4, with D possibly TRBD1 on 6 matching bases. The CDR3 runs 12 residues. CDR1 and CDR2 (germline): SEHNR, FQNEAQ (reference sequence). V was shortened by 4 bases and J by 14 bases, with 14 bases between the two germline ends. The CDR3 coding sequence is TGTGCCAGCAGCTGGGGACCGGGACACCTGTTTTTT. Translated: CASSWGPGHLFF.

The chain combines TRBV29-1 with TRBJ1-2, with 10 bases that match TRBD1. Germline assignment: CDR1 SQVTM and CDR2 ANQGSEA. The CDR3 length is 14 residues. With V trimmed by 4 bases and J by 8 bases, 10 bases remained unmatched. The CDR3 coding sequence is TGCAGCGTTGGGGGGACAGGGGTTGCCTTCGGCTACACCTTC. It yields the protein CSVGGTGVAFGYTF. Using reference TRBV29-1 and TRBJ1-2 for the parts outside the CDR3, the full variable domain is SAVISQKPSRDICQRGTSLTIQCQVDSQVTMMFWYRQQPGQSLTLIATANQGSEATYESGFVIDKFPISRPNLTFSTLTVSNMSPEDSSIYLCSVGGTGVAFGYTFGSGTRLTVV.